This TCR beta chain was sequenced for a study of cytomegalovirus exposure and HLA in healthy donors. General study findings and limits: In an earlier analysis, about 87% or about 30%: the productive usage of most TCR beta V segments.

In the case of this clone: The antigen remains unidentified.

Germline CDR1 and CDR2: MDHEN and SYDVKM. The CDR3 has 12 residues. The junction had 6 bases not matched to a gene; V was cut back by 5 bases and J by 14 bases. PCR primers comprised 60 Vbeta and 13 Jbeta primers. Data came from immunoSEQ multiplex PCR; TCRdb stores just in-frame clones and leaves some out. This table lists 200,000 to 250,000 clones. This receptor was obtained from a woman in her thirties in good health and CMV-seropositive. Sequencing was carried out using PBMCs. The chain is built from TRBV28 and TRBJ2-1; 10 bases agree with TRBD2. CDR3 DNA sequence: TGTGCCAGCAGTAGCGCTAGCGGGAGAAAGTTCTTC. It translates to CASSSASGRKFF.